This TCR beta chain was retrieved from a study of a mutant IDH1 vaccine in newly diagnosed glioma. The wider study: Patients' prior therapy spanned radiotherapy, temozolomide, or both; most underwent both.

Time point indicated: week 11, during vaccination. Topical imiquimod accompanied each vaccine dose, which consisted of 300 ug of mutant IDH1 20-mer peptide. Regarding the study as a whole: Pseudoprogression looked unconnected to shifts in top peripheral T cell clonotypes.

Per germline, CDR1 SGHDT and CDR2 YYEEEE. The CDR3 has 15 residues. J gave up 10 bases and V 0 bases, and 4 bases lay outside the gene matches. Note on this clone: Its antigen is as yet unknown.

Repertoires were generated with immunoSEQ multiplex PCR, while TCRdb's copy carries only in-frame clones and drops some. The table lists tens of thousands of clones, about 81% of them singletons. The sample here was PBMCs, taken from a glioma patient whose treatment included an IDH1 peptide vaccine. J is TRBJ1-6 and V is TRBV5-6, with 10 bases that match TRBD1. This receptor was taken from a woman aged 45-65 years with glioma. The DNA for the CDR3 is TGTGCCAGCAGCTTGGGAGACAGGGGGCTGTCACCCCTCCACTTT. Residues: CASSLGDRGLSPLHF.